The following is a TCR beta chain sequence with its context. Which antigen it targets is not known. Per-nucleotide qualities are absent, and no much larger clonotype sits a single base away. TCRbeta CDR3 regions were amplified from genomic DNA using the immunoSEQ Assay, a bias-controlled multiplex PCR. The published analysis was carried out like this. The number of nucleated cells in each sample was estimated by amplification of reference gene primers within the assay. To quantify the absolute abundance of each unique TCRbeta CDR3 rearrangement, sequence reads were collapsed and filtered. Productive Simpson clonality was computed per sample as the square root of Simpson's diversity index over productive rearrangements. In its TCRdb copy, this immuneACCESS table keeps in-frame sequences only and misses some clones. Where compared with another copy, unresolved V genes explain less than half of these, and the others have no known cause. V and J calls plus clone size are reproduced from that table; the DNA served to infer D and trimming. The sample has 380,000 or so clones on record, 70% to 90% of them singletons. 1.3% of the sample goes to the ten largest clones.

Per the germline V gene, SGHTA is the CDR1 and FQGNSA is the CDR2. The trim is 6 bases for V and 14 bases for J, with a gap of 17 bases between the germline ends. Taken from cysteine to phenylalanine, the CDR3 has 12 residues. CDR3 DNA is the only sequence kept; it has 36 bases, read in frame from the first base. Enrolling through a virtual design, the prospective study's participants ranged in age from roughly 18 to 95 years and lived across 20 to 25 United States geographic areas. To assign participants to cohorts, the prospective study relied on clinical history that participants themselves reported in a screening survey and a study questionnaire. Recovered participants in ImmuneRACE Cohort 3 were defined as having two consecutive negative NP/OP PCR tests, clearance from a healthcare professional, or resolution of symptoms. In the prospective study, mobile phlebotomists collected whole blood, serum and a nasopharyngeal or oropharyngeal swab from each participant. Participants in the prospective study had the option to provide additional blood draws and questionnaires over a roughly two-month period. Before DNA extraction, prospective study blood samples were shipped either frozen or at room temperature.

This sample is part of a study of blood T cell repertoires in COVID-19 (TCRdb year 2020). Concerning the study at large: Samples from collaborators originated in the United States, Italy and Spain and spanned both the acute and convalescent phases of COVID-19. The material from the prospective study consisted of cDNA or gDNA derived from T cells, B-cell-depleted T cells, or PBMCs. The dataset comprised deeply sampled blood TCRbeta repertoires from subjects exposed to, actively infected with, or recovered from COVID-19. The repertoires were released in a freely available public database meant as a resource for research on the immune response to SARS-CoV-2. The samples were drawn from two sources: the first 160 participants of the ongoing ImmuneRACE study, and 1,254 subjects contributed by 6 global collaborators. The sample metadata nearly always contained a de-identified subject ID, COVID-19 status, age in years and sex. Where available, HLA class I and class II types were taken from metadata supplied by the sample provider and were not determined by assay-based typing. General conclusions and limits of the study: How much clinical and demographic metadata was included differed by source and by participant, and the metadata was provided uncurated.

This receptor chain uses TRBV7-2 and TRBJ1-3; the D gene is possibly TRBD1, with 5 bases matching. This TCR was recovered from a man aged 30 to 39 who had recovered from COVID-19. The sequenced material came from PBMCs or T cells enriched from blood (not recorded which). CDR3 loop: CASSTSGLPLYF. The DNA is TGTGCCAGCAGTACCTCGGGACTCCCGCTATATTTT.